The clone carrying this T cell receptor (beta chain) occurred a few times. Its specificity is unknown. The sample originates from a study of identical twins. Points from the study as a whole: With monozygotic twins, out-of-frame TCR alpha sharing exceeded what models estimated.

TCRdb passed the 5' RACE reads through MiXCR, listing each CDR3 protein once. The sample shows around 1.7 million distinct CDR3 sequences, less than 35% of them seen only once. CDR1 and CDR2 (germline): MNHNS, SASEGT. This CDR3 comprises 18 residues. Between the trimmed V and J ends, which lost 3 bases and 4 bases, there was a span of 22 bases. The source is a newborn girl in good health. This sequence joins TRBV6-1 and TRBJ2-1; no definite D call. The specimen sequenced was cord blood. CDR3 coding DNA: TGTGCCAGCAGTGAGAAGGGCAGGACGACCTTTGGGTACAATGAGCAGTTCTTC. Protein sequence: CASSEKGRTTFGYNEQFF.